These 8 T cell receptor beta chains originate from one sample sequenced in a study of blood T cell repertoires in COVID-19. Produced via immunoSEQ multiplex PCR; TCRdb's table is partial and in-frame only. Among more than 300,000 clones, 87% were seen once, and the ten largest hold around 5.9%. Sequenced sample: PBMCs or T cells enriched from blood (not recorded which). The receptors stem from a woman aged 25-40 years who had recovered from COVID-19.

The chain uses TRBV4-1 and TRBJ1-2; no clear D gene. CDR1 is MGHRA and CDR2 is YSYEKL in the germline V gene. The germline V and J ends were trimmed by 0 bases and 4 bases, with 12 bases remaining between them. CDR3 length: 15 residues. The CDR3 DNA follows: TGCGCCAGCAGCCAAGATCGGTGGGGAGGCTATGGCTACACCTTC. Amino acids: CASSQDRWGGYGYTF.

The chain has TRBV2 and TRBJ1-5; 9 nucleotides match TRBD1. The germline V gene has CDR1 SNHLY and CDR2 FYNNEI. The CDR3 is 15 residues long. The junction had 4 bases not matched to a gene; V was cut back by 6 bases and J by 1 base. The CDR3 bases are TGTGCCAGCAGGGAACAGGGGGCCAGCAATCAGCCCCAGCATTTT. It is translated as CASREQGASNQPQHF.

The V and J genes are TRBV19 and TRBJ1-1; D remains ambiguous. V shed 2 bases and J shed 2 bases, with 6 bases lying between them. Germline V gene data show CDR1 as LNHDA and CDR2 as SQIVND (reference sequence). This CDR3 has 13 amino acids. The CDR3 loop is CASSIRYNTEAFF. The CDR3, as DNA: TGTGCCAGTAGTATACGCTACAACACTGAAGCTTTCTTT.

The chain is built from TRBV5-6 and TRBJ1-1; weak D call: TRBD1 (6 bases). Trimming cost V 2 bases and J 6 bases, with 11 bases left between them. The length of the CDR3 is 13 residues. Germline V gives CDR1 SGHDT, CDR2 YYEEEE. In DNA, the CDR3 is TGTGCCAGCAGCTTAACAGGGATCCCTGAAGCTTTCTTT. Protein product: CASSLTGIPEAFF.

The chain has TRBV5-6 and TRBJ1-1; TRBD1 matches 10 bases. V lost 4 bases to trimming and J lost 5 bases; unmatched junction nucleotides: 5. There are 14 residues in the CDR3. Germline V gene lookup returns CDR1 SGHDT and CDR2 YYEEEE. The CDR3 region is CASSRTGGWTEAFF. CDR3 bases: TGTGCCAGCAGCCGGACAGGGGGTTGGACTGAAGCTTTCTTT.

As DNA, the CDR3 is TGTGCCAGCCTAACAGGGCCCGGCTATGGCTACACCTTC. Translated, it gives CASLTGPGYGYTF. The chain has TRBV19 and TRBJ1-2; perhaps TRBD1 as D (6 bases). There are 13 residues in the CDR3. The germline gives CDR1 LNHDA, CDR2 SQIVND (reference sequence). The V and J ends lost 9 bases and 4 bases respectively, with 15 bases between them.

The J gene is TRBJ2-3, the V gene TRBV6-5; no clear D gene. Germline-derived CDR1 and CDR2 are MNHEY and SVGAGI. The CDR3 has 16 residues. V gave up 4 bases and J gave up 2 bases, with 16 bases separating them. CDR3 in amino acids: CASSFTRPTFTDTQYF. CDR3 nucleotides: TGTGCCAGCAGTTTCACCAGGCCTACCTTCACAGATACGCAGTATTTT.

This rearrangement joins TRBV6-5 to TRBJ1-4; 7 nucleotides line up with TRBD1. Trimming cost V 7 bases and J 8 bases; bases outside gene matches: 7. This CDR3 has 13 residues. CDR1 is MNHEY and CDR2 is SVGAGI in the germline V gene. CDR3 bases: TGTGCCAGCAAGCCGGGACAGTACGAAAAACTGTTTTTT. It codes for CASKPGQYEKLFF.